The next 28 T cell receptor beta chains were all read from a single sample in a study of human T cells and chemical hapten exposure. From the RACE reads, TCRdb called clonotypes with MiXCR, one entry per CDR3 protein. The table records a few hundred thousand distinct CDR3 sequences, under 6.5% of them present only once. This sample's time point: patch test 2, 6 weeks after DPC sensitization. The treatment is: therapeutic diphenylcyclopropenone sensitization with weekly scalp DPC. The sample here was whole blood, taken in connection with sensitization to the hapten diphenylcyclopropenone (DPC). Receptors were obtained from a woman under 30 with alopecia areata. Some clones in this sample may be carry-over from other donors' samples.

This clonotype was seen at least ten times. This chain uses TRBV6-5 with TRBJ1-5, with no clear D. The V end lost 5 bases, the J end lost 3 bases, and 14 bases lay between the germline ends. The CDR3 contains 15 residues. Germline CDR1 reads MNHEY; CDR2 reads SVGAGI. CDR3 amino acids: CASSAGPEINQPQHF. CDR3 sequence (DNA): TGTGCCAGCAGTGCGGGCCCAGAAATCAATCAGCCCCAGCATTTT.

This clonotype was observed a handful of times. V and J are TRBV18 and TRBJ1-6, with 9 bases matching TRBD1. Trimming at V came to 3 bases and at J to 11 bases, leaving 5 bases not matched to a gene. CDR3 size: 14 residues. Germline-derived CDR1 and CDR2 are KGHSH and LQKENI. DNA of the CDR3: TGTGCCAGCTCACCCGACAGGGGGGGACCACCCCTCCACTTT. Its protein is CASSPDRGGPPLHF.

Many counts were recorded for this clonotype. The chain carries TRBV6-4 and TRBJ2-3; 11 bases are a match to TRBD2. The CDR3 length is 15 residues. The trim removed 6 bases at V and 3 bases at J, leaving 5 bases unmatched. Germline assignment: CDR1 MRHNA and CDR2 SNTAGT. The CDR3 DNA follows: TGTGCCAGCAGCCAACTAGCGGGGGAAACAGATACGCAGTATTTT. This codes for CASSQLAGETDTQYF.

This clonotype occurred many times. The rearrangement links TRBV29-1 to TRBJ2-1; weak D call: TRBD2 (5 bases). Germline CDR1 reads SQVTM; CDR2 reads ANQGSEA. This CDR3 comprises 13 residues. The V end lost 0 bases, the J end lost 8 bases, and 11 bases lay between the germline ends. The CDR3: CSVEDHEGDEQFF. Written as DNA, the CDR3 is TGCAGCGTTGAAGATCATGAGGGCGATGAGCAGTTCTTC.

This clonotype was counted ten times or more. V usage is TRBV5-1 and J usage is TRBJ1-1; TRBD1 matches 9 bases. This CDR3 comprises 16 residues. J was trimmed by 6 bases and V by 0 bases; bases with no gene match: 9. CDR1 SGHRS and CDR2 YFSETQ come from the germline V gene. The CDR3 region is CASSLAKGTGLSEAFF. In DNA form, the CDR3 reads TGCGCCAGCAGCTTGGCAAAAGGGACAGGGTTATCTGAAGCTTTCTTT.

The chain uses TRBV25-1 and TRBJ2-1; 9 positions agree with TRBD2. The germline gives CDR1 MGHDK, CDR2 SYGVNS. The V and J ends lost 5 bases and 6 bases, in that order; junction bases with no gene match: 8. The CDR3 covers 15 residues. Here the CDR3 DNA reads TGTGCCAGCAGTCCCCGAGTTAGCGGGGGCAATGAGCAGTTCTTC. Amino acid sequence: CASSPRVSGGNEQFF.

This clonotype was recorded at least ten times. The rearrangement joins TRBV7-2 to TRBJ1-1; D is perhaps TRBD1 (6 bases). The germline gives CDR1 SGHTA, CDR2 FQGNSA. The V end lost 5 bases, the J end lost 5 bases, and 12 bases lay between the germline ends. This CDR3 contains 13 residues. The CDR3 here is CASSVEQGTEAFF. The CDR3 DNA is TGTGCCAGCAGCGTCGAACAGGGAACTGAAGCTTTCTTT.

The rearrangement joins TRBV12-3 or TRBV12-4 to TRBJ1-4, with 8 positions matching TRBD1. The CDR3 totals 14 residues. Trimming cost V 6 bases and J 5 bases; bases outside gene matches: 5. In nucleotides, the CDR3 is TGTGCCAGCAGACCAGACAGGGGAAATGAAAAACTGTTTTTT. It yields the protein CASRPDRGNEKLFF.

The chain links TRBV10-3 to TRBJ1-6; D is undetermined. This CDR3 has 15 residues. Germline loops: CDR1 ENHRY, CDR2 SYGVKD. V gave up 3 bases and J gave up 8 bases, with 14 bases separating them. The CDR3 here is CAISDSAGGYSPLHF. CDR3 DNA sequence: TGTGCCATCAGTGACTCCGCGGGCGGTTATTCACCCCTCCACTTT.

There are a few counts of this clonotype. The rearrangement uses TRBV6-5 and TRBJ2-1, with TRBD1 identical over 10 bases. CDR3 length: 15 amino acids. The V and J ends lost 5 bases and 6 bases, in that order; junction bases with no gene match: 7. Germline assignment: CDR1 MNHEY and CDR2 SVGAGI. The CDR3 region has the DNA TGTGCCAGCAGTCCCACCGGGACAGGGGCCAATGAGCAGTTCTTC. As protein: CASSPTGTGANEQFF.

This clonotype was counted only a few times. The chain links TRBV12-3 or TRBV12-4 to TRBJ2-3; a weak D match, TRBD2 (5 bases). Deletions cut 6 bases from V and 6 bases from J, with 13 bases between. The CDR3 is 13 residues long. CDR3 sequence: CASSRDGWDTQYF. The DNA for the CDR3 is TGTGCCAGCAGCCGGGATGGATGGGATACGCAGTATTTT.

This clonotype came up many times. In DNA form, the CDR3 reads TGTGCCAGCAGTTACCCCTTCGCCACCGCTTTCTTT. Its protein product is CASSYPFATAFF. The chain has TRBV6-2 or TRBV6-3 and TRBJ1-1; D unresolved. The germline V and J ends were trimmed by 2 bases and 11 bases, with 12 bases remaining between them. Germline CDR1 and CDR2: MNHEY and SVGEGT. This CDR3 has 12 residues.

This clonotype was observed many times. V gene TRBV27 combines with J gene TRBJ1-5, with D possibly TRBD1 on 5 matching bases. V shed 0 bases and J shed 4 bases, with 13 bases lying between them. Germline CDR1 MNHEY, CDR2 SMNVEV (reference sequence). The CDR3 loop spans 16 amino acids. The CDR3 here is CASSLSMQGWNQPQHF. Written as DNA, the CDR3 is TGTGCCAGCAGTTTATCGATGCAGGGATGGAATCAGCCCCAGCATTTT.

This clonotype was seen repeatedly, ten times or more. This chain links TRBV6-2 or TRBV6-3 with TRBJ1-2; weak D call: TRBD1 (5 bases). The ends were cut back, 2 bases at V and 3 bases at J, with 13 bases in the middle. Germline V CDR1 and CDR2: MNHEY, SVGEGT. CDR3 length: 15 amino acids. The CDR3 bases are TGTGCCAGCAGTTACACCGGGACGCCTTACTATGGCTACACCTTC. Encoded protein: CASSYTGTPYYGYTF.

This clonotype was found many times. The genes are TRBV6-5 and TRBJ1-6, with 7 bases fitting TRBD1. CDR1 MNHEY and CDR2 SVGAGI come from the germline V gene. The junction had 10 bases not matched to a gene; V was cut back by 8 bases and J by 3 bases. The CDR3 is 16 residues long. The CDR3 loop is CASDRAKAIYNSPLHF. In DNA, the CDR3 is TGTGCCAGCGACAGGGCTAAGGCGATCTATAATTCACCCCTCCACTTT.

The chain combines TRBV3-1 with TRBJ2-7; 7 bases map to TRBD2. After removal of 4 bases from V and 0 bases from J, the junction contained 3 bases not matched to a gene. The germline V gene has CDR1 LGHDT and CDR2 YNNKEL (reference sequence). This CDR3 contains 14 residues. For the CDR3, the DNA is TGTGCCAGCAGCCGGGACTATAACTCCTACGAGCAGTACTTC. Protein sequence: CASSRDYNSYEQYF.

This clonotype was found a few times. The V and J genes are TRBV2 and TRBJ2-7; possible D gene TRBD1, 6 bases. The CDR3 extends over 13 amino acids. The V and J ends lost 1 base and 7 bases respectively, with 11 bases between them. Looked up from germline, CDR1 is SNHLY and CDR2 is FYNNEI. The CDR3 here is CASSEETGGEQYF. The CDR3 bases are TGTGCCAGCAGTGAAGAGACAGGCGGGGAGCAGTACTTC. Filled out from reference TRBV2 and TRBJ2-7, the complete variable domain reads EPEVTQTPSHQVTQMGQEVILRCVPISNHLYFYWYRQILGQKVEFLVSFYNNEISEKSEIFDDQFSVERPDGSNFTLKIRSTKLEDSAMYFCASSEETGGEQYFGPGTRLTVT.

V is TRBV3-1 and J is TRBJ1-2, with a possible D match to TRBD1 (6 bases). Germline CDR1 is LGHDT and CDR2 is YNNKEL (reference sequence). The CDR3 extends over 16 amino acids. V gave up 0 bases and J gave up 0 bases, with 11 bases separating them. The DNA of the CDR3 is TGTGCCAGCAGCCAAGAGACAGGCTACACTAACTATGGCTACACCTTC. This encodes CASSQETGYTNYGYTF.

This clonotype has only a few counts. V usage is TRBV5-1 and J usage is TRBJ2-5; 9 bases map to TRBD1. CDR3 length: 16 amino acids. The V gene end was trimmed by 3 bases and the J gene end by 7 bases; junction bases not matched to a gene: 13. Germline loops: CDR1 SGHRS, CDR2 YFSETQ. CDR3 sequence reads: CASSSFIQGAEVTQYF. In DNA form, the CDR3 reads TGCGCCAGCAGCTCCTTTATACAGGGGGCGGAGGTGACCCAGTACTTC.

This clonotype was observed many times. J is TRBJ1-1 and V is TRBV12-3 or TRBV12-4; D gene ambiguous. The CDR3 totals 12 residues. Trimming shortened V by 6 bases and J by 10 bases, and 15 bases separated the two germline ends. In DNA form, the CDR3 reads TGTGCCAGCAGCCCTTCCGACCCTGGAGCTTTCTTT. Amino acid sequence: CASSPSDPGAFF.

This clonotype has more than one count but fewer than ten. The chain carries TRBV7-2 and TRBJ2-3; TRBD1 matches at 9 bases. CDR3 length equals 14 residues. The germline V gene has CDR1 SGHTA and CDR2 FQGNSA. The trim removed 5 bases at V and 9 bases at J, leaving 9 bases unmatched. CDR3 nucleotides: TGTGCCAGCAGCCTCCTGGGACAGGGTAGCACGCAGTATTTT. This codes for CASSLLGQGSTQYF.

This clonotype was recorded a few times. The chain recombines TRBV7-2 with TRBJ1-5, with a tentative D call TRBD1 (5 bases). The CDR3 runs to 14 residues. V dropped 5 bases and J dropped 3 bases, with 11 bases sitting between them. Germline assignment: CDR1 SGHTA and CDR2 FQGNSA. Here the CDR3 reads CASSPGLTNQPQHF. DNA of the CDR3: TGTGCCAGCAGCCCGGGACTGACCAATCAGCCCCAGCATTTT.

Many counts were recorded for this clonotype. This chain connects TRBV10-3 to TRBJ1-5; the D gene is possibly TRBD1 (5 bases). Germline-derived CDR1 and CDR2 are ENHRY and SYGVKD. The CDR3 runs 15 residues. Trimming removed 0 bases from V and 6 bases from J, with 12 bases in between. The CDR3 nucleotides read TGTGCCATCAGTGAGTCCAGGGTTCTCGGTCAGCCCCAGCATTTT. The encoded protein is CAISESRVLGQPQHF.

Many counts were recorded for this clonotype. The genes are TRBV28 and TRBJ1-2; TRBD1 aligns across 8 bases. The ends lost 5 bases at V and 7 bases at J; junction bases unmatched: 15. Germline assignment: CDR1 MDHEN and CDR2 SYDVKM. The CDR3 loop spans 16 amino acids. The CDR3 bases are TGTGCCAGCAGTACACCCGGGACAGGATCGAGAAGTGGCTACACCTTC. This gives the protein CASSTPGTGSRSGYTF.

In its sample, this clonotype was seen many times. The rearrangement uses TRBV11-2 and TRBJ1-2; the D gene is possibly TRBD1 (5 bases). The V and J ends lost 3 bases and 3 bases respectively, with 14 bases between them. The CDR3 is made up of 15 amino acids. Germline values: CDR1 SGHAT, CDR2 FQNNGV. Written as DNA, the CDR3 is TGTGCCAGCAGCTTGGGGGGTGTTTTCCACTATGGCTACACCTTC. Its translation: CASSLGGVFHYGYTF.

This clonotype appeared many times. The chain uses TRBV12-3 or TRBV12-4 and TRBJ1-4; D uncertain. V was cut by 7 bases and J by 0 bases, with 6 bases left in between. The CDR3 consists of 13 residues. The CDR3 here is CASKVTTNEKLFF. CDR3 DNA sequence: TGTGCCAGCAAGGTTACAACTAATGAAAAACTGTTTTTT.

The J gene is TRBJ2-2, the V gene TRBV5-5; D remains unclear. The V end was cut by 4 bases, the J end by 3 bases, with 13 bases between. This CDR3 region has 15 residues. Germline V lookup: CDR1 SGHKS, CDR2 YYEKEE (reference sequence). The CDR3, as DNA: TGTGCCAGCAGCCCGCTTATCACCGACACCGGGGAGCTGTTTTTT. Encoded protein: CASSPLITDTGELFF.

The chain is built from TRBV6-2 or TRBV6-3 and TRBJ1-2, with 8 nucleotides matching TRBD1. From germline, CDR1 is MNHEY and CDR2 SVGEGT. This CDR3 is built from 15 residues. Trimming removed 5 bases from V and 2 bases from J; junction bases left unmatched: 7. CDR3 residues: CASSDWTGMNYGYTF. Written as DNA, the CDR3 is TGTGCCAGCAGTGACTGGACAGGGATGAACTATGGCTACACCTTC.